Detailed here is one T cell receptor (beta chain). Antigen unknown. Looked up from germline, CDR1 is SEHNR and CDR2 is FQNEAQ (reference sequence). This CDR3 spans 17 amino acids. J gave up 4 bases and V 3 bases, and 12 bases lay outside the gene matches. This record belongs to a study of T cell repertoires in cytomegalovirus infection. Turning to the study itself: Through public TCR beta signatures, both CMV infection and matching HLA type were indicated.

Study results and limitations: HLA-C-restricted TCR beta clonotypes specific for CMV led the ex vivo response. Accumulated public TCR beta family frequency recognized individuals carrying CMV together with the relevant HLA.

TCRdb re-called the reads with MiXCR, one entry per CDR3 protein. The sample includes some 350,000 distinct CDR3 sequences, less than 20% of them seen just once. This TCR was sampled from a human donor in good health (CMV status not recorded). Some clones in this sample may be carry-over from other donors' samples. The J gene is TRBJ1-2, the V gene TRBV7-9, with 9 bases aligning to TRBD1. Input material: PBMCs. The CDR3 protein is CASSFPPGTGYGYGYTF. The CDR3, as DNA: TGTGCCAGCAGCTTTCCACCCGGGACAGGGTACGGCTATGGCTACACCTTC.